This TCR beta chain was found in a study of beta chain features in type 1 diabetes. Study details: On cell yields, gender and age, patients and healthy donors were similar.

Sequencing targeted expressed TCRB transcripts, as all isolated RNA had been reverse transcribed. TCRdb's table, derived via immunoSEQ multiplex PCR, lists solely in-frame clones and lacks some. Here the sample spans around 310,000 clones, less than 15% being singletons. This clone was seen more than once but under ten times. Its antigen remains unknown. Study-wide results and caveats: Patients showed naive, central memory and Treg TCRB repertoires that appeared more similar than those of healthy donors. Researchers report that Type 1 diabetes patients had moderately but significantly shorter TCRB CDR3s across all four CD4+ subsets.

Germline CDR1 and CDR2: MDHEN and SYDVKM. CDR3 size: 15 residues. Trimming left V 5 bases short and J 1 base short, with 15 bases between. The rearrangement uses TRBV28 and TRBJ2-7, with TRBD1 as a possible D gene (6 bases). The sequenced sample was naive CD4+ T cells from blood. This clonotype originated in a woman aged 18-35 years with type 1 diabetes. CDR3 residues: CASSLGAGDSYEQYF. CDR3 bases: TGTGCCAGCAGTCTCGGCGCAGGGGATTCCTACGAGCAGTACTTC.